Below, one T cell receptor beta chain is given with its context. In the authors' methods: How many nucleated cells were present was estimated from reference gene primer amplification. Sequencing was performed with immunoSEQ multiplex PCR; in TCRdb, only in-frame clones are kept and a portion is missing. V and J calls and clone size are copied from that table; D and trimming were computed from the DNA. The sample holds about 71,000 clones, over 75% seen once. The sample belongs to a study of blood T cell repertoires in COVID-19. The wider study: Material from acute and convalescent COVID-19 was sourced from the United States, Italy and Spain. T cells, B-cell-depleted T cells, or PBMCs supplied cDNA or gDNA.

Per the germline V gene, CDR1 is SGHNT and CDR2 is YYREEE (reference sequence). Unmatched junction bases numbered 13, after V lost 7 bases and J lost 2 bases. The CDR3 is 16 residues long. The rearrangement joins TRBV5-4 to TRBJ2-3; 7 bases are shared with TRBD2. The clonotype comes from a human donor in a cohort sampled during active COVID-19. The specimen sequenced was peripheral blood. CDR3 sequence reads: CASPPPGGYNTDTQYF. The CDR3 DNA follows: TGTGCCAGCCCCCCTCCGGGGGGTTACAACACAGATACGCAGTATTTT.